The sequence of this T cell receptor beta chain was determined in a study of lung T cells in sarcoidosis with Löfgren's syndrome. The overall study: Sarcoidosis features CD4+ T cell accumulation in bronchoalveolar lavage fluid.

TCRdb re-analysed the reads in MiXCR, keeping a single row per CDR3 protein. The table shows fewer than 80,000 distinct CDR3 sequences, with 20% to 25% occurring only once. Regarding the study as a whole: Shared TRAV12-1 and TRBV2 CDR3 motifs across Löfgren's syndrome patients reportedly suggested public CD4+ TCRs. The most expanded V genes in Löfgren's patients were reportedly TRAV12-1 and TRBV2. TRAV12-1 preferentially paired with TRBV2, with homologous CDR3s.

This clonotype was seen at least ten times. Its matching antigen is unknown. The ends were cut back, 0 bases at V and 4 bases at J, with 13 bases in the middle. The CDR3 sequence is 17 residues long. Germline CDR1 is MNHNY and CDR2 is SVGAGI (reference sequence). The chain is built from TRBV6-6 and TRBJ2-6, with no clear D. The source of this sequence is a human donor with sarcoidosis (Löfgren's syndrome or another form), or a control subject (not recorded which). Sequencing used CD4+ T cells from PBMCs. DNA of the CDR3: TGTGCCAGCAGTTACTCGAGATATCAGTCCGGGGCCAACGTCCTGACTTTC. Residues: CASSYSRYQSGANVLTF.